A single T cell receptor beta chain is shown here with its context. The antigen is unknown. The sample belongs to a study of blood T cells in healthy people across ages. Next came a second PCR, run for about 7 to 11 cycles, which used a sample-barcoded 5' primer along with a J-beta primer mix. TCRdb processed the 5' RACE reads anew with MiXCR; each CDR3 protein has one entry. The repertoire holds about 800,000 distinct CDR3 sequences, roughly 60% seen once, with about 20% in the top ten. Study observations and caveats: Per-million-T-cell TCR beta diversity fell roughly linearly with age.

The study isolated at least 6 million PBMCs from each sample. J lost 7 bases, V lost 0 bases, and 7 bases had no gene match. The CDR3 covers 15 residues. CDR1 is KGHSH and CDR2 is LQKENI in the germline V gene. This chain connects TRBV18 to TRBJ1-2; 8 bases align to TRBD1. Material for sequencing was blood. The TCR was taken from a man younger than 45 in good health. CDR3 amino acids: CASSPPSQQGGGYTF. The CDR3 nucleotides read TGTGCCAGCTCACCACCGTCCCAACAGGGGGGTGGCTACACCTTC.